These 5 T cell receptor beta chains came from one sample sequenced in a study of cytomegalovirus exposure and HLA in healthy donors. The primer mix had 60 Vbeta and 13 Jbeta primers. Profiled with immunoSEQ multiplex PCR; TCRdb holds only in-frame clones, not every one. The table lists about 130,000 clones, over 65% of them singletons. The specimen sequenced was PBMCs. These receptors were obtained from a man aged 18 to 29 in good health and CMV-seropositive.

This clone occurred once. The rearrangement uses TRBV28 and TRBJ2-5, with 7 bases fitting TRBD1. V lost 4 bases, J lost 4 bases, and 9 bases stayed unmatched. Germline CDR1 reads MDHEN; CDR2 reads SYDVKM. The CDR3 sequence is 15 residues long. The CDR3 DNA reads TGTGCCAGCAGTTCGTTCGGACAGGAGTTAGAGACCCAGTACTTC. It is translated as CASSSFGQELETQYF.

This chain uses TRBV5-4 with TRBJ2-7, with D maybe TRBD1 (6 bases). CDR1 is SGHNT and CDR2 is YYREEE in the germline V gene (reference sequence). There are 14 residues in the CDR3. V lost 5 bases, J lost 2 bases, and 14 bases lay in between. The CDR3 loop reads CASRAKGDTYEQYF. The CDR3 DNA is TGTGCCAGCAGGGCTAAGGGGGATACCTACGAGCAGTACTTC. Drawing the rest from reference TRBV5-4 and TRBJ2-7, the complete variable domain is ETGVTQSPTHLIKTRGQQVTLRCSSQSGHNTVSWYQQALGQGPQFIFQYYREEENGRGNFPPRFSGLQFPNYSSELNVNALELDDSALYLCASRAKGDTYEQYFGPGTRLTVT.

The chain recombines TRBV4-3 with TRBJ2-1; 7 nucleotides match TRBD2. V dropped 3 bases and J dropped 1; count of bases not matched to a gene: 6. The CDR3 spans 16 residues. Germline V CDR1 and CDR2: LGHNA, YSLEER. CDR3 protein: CASSHLAGASYNEQFF. CDR3 DNA: TGCGCCAGCAGCCATCTGGCGGGAGCATCCTACAATGAGCAGTTCTTC.

As concerns this clone: Germline and junction disagree at one end, which may indicate a read error. This rearrangement joins TRBV7-7 to TRBJ2-3; 9 bases match TRBD2. Germline V gene lookup returns CDR1 SSHAT and CDR2 FNYEAQ (reference sequence). The CDR3 length is 15 residues. In nucleotides, the CDR3 is TGTGCTAGCAGCGTTAGCGGGAGACCCACAGATACGCAGTATTTT. Its protein is CASSVSGRPTDTQYF.

This clone was seen only a few times. This chain uses TRBV9 with TRBJ2-7, with a weak D call TRBD1 (5 bases). Germline values: CDR1 SGDLS, CDR2 YYNGEE. The CDR3 extends over 15 amino acids. V lost 4 bases and J 1 base, leaving 15 bases between the germline ends. The CDR3 here is CASSPPGANSYEQYF. As DNA, the CDR3 is TGTGCCAGCAGCCCTCCTGGGGCCAATTCCTACGAGCAGTACTTC.